The entry below gives a single TCR beta chain sequence along with its context. The antigen is not known. The sample comes from a study of CD4 T cells in relation to SARS-CoV-2 and coronaviruses. Unexposed donor CD4+ T cells date from 2011-2018, before the COVID-19 pandemic. After ten to eleven days of culture, CD4+ T cells were isolated. Cells permitting, SARS-CoV-2 S/N and four cold-coronavirus spikes were tested on unexposed-donor CD4+ T cells. Libraries were prepared by immunoSEQ multiplex PCR; TCRdb keeps only in-frame clonotypes and omits some of them. The data contain about 24,000 clones, around 80% of them singletons. Trimming stripped 5 bases from V and 4 bases from J, with 9 bases between. The CDR3 is 13 amino acids. Germline V gives CDR1 SGHAT, CDR2 FQNNGV.

This sequence was found in a human donor in good health. The genes are TRBV11-2 and TRBJ2-1, with D tentatively TRBD2 (5 bases). The source material was CD4+ T cells from PBMCs, cultured in vitro. The CDR3 coding sequence is TGTGCCAGCAGCCGGGAACTTTACAATGAGCAGTTCTTC. This gives the protein CASSRELYNEQFF.